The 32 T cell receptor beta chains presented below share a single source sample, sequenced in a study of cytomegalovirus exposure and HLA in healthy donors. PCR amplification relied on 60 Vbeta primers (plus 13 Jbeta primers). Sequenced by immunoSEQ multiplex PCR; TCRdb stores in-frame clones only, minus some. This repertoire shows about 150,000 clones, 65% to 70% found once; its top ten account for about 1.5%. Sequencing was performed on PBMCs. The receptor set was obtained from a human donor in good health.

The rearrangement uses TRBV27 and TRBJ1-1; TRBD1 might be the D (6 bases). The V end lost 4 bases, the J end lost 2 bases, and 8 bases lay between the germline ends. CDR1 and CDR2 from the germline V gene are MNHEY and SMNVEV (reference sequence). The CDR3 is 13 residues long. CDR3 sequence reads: CASSWGHNTEAFF. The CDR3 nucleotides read TGTGCCAGCAGTTGGGGACATAACACTGAAGCTTTCTTT.

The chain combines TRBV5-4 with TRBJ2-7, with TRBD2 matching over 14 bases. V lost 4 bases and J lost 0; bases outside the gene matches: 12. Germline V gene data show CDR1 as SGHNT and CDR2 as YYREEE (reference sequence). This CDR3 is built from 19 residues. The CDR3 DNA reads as TGTGCCAGCAGCACAGGCGGACTAGCGGGAGGTTCAAGCTCCTACGAGCAGTACTTC. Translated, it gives CASSTGGLAGGSSSYEQYF.

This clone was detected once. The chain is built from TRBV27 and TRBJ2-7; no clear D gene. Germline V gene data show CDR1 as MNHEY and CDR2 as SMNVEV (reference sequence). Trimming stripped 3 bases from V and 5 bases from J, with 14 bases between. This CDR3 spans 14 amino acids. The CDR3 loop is CASSLSMETHEQYF. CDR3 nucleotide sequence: TGTGCCAGCAGTTTGTCGATGGAGACTCACGAGCAGTACTTC.

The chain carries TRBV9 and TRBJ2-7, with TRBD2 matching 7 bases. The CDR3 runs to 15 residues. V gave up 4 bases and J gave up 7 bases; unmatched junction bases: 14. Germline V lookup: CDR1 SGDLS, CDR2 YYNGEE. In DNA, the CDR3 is TGTGCCAGCAGCCCTCGGGGTAGTGGAGCGGGAGAGCAGTACTTC. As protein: CASSPRGSGAGEQYF. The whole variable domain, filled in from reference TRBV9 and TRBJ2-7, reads DSGVTQTPKHLITATGQRVTLRCSPRSGDLSVYWYQQSLDQGLQFLIQYYNGEERAKGNILERFSAQQFPDLHSELNLSSLELGDSALYFCASSPRGSGAGEQYFGPGTRLTVT.

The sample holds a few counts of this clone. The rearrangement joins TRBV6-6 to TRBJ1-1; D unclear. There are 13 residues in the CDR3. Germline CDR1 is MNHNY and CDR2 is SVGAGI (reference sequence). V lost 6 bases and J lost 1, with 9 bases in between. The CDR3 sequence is CASSPSTNTEAFF. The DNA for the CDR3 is TGTGCCAGCAGCCCGTCTACGAACACTGAAGCTTTCTTT.

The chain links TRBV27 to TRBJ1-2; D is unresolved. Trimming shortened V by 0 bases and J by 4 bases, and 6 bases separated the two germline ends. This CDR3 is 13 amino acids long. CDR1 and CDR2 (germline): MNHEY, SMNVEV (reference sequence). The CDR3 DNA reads TGTGCCAGCAGTTTATCGACTAGCTATGGCTACACCTTC. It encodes CASSLSTSYGYTF.

In DNA form, the CDR3 reads TGTGCCAGCAGCGAACAGGGCTTCGAAAGGACCATATATTTT. Translation gives CASSEQGFERTIYF. This rearrangement joins TRBV7-9 to TRBJ1-3; maybe TRBD1 (6 bases). The CDR3 runs 14 residues. Trimming removed 5 bases from V and 10 bases from J, with 18 bases in between. CDR1 is SEHNR and CDR2 is FQNEAQ in the germline V gene (reference sequence).

The CDR3 loop is CASSQTRGTSRDEQYF. The DNA of the CDR3 is TGCGCCAGCAGCCAAACTAGGGGGACAAGCAGGGACGAGCAGTACTTC. The chain carries TRBV4-1 and TRBJ2-7; maybe TRBD1 (6 bases). The V end lost 2 bases, the J end lost 5 bases, and 19 bases lay between the germline ends. This CDR3 spans 16 amino acids. CDR1 and CDR2 (germline): MGHRA, YSYEKL.

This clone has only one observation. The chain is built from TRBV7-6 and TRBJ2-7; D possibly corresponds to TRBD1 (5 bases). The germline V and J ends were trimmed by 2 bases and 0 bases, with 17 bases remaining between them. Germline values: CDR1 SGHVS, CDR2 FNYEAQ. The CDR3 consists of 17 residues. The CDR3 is CASSLSVGRTNSYEQYF. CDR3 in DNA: TGTGCCAGCAGCTTAAGTGTTGGAAGGACAAACTCCTACGAGCAGTACTTC.

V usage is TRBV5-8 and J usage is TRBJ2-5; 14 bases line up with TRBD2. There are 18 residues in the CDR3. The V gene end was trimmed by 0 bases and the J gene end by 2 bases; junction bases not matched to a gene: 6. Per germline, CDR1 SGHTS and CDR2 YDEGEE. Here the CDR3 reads CASSLEGLAGAEQETQYF. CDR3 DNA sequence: TGTGCCAGCAGCTTGGAGGGACTAGCGGGAGCGGAACAAGAGACCCAGTACTTC.

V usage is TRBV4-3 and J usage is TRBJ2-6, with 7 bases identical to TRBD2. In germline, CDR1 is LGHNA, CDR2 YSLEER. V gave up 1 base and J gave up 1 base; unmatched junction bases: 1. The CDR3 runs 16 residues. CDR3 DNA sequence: TGCGCCAGCAGCCAAGTGGGGGGGTCTGGGGCCAACGTCCTGACTTTC. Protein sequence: CASSQVGGSGANVLTF.

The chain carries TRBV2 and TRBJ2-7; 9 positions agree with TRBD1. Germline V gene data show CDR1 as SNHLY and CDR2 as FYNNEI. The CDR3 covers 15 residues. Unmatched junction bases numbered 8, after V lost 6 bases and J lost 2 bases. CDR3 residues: CASRRDRDPTYEQYF. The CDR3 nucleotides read TGTGCCAGCAGGAGGGACAGGGACCCAACCTACGAGCAGTACTTC.

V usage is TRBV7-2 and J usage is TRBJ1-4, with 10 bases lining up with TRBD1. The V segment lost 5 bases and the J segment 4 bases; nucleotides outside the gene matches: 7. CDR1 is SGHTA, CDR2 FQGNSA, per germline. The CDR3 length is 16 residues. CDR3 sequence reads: CASSPDRGPGNEKLFF. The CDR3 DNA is TGTGCCAGCAGCCCCGACAGGGGGCCTGGTAATGAAAAACTGTTTTTT.

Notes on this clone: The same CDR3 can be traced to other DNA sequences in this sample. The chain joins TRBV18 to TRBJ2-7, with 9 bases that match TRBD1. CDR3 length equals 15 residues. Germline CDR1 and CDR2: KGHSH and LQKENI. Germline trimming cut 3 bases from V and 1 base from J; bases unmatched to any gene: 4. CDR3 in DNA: TGTGCCAGCTCACCTCCCGGGACAGGGTCCTACGAGCAGTACTTC. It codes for CASSPPGTGSYEQYF.

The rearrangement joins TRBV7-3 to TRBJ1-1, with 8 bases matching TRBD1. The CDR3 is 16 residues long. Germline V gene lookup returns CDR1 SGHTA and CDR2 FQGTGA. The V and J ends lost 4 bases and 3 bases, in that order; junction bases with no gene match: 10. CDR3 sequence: CASSSNGQGGYTEAFF. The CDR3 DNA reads TGTGCCAGCAGCTCCAACGGACAGGGCGGATACACTGAAGCTTTCTTT. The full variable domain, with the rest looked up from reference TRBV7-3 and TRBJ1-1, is GAGVSQTPSNKVTEKGKYVELRCDPISGHTALYWYRQSLGQGPEFLIYFQGTGAADDSGLPNDRFFAVRPEGSVSTLKIQRTERGDSAVYLCASSSNGQGGYTEAFFGQGTRLTVV.

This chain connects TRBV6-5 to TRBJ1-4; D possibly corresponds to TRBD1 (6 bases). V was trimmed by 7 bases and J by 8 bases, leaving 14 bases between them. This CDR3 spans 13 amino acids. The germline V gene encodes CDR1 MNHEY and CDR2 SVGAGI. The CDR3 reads CASTSGVSEKLFF. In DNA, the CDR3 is TGTGCCAGCACATCAGGGGTTTCGGAAAAACTGTTTTTT.

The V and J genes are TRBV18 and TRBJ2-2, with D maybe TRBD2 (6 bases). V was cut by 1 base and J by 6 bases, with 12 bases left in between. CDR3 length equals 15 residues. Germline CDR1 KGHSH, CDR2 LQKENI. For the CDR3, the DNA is TGTGCCAGCTCACCACTAGCGGCTCAATCCGGGGAGCTGTTTTTT. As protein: CASSPLAAQSGELFF.

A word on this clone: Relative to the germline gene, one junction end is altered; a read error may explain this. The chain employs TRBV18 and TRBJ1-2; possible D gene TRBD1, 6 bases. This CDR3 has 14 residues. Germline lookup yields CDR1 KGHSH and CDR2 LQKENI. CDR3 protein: CASSPQDSPYSYTF. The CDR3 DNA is TGTGCCAGCTCACCGCAGGACAGTCCCTATAGCTACACCTTC.

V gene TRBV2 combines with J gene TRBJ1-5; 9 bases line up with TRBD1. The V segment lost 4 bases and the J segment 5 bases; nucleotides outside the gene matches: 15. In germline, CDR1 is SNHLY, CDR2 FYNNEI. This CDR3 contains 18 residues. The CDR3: CASSAFLPRDREDQPQHF. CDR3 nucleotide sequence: TGTGCCAGCAGTGCCTTCCTCCCCCGGGACAGGGAGGATCAGCCCCAGCATTTT.

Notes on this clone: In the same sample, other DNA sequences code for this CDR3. The CDR3 region is CASSPGLADSYEQYF. CDR3 in DNA: TGTGCCAGCAGTCCGGGACTAGCGGATTCCTACGAGCAGTACTTC. The gene calls are TRBV13 and TRBJ2-7; 11 bases are shared with TRBD2. The germline gives CDR1 PRHDT, CDR2 FYEKMQ (reference sequence). The J segment lost 1 base and the V segment lost 6 bases, leaving 5 bases of the junction unmatched. The CDR3 runs 15 residues.

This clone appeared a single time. The CDR3 bases are TGTGCCAGCAGGACTAGATACGAGCAGTACTTC. Translated, it gives CASRTRYEQYF. The chain joins TRBV28 to TRBJ2-7; perhaps TRBD2 as D (6 bases). Germline assignment: CDR1 MDHEN and CDR2 SYDVKM. CDR3 length: 11 residues. Between the trimmed V and J ends, which lost 6 bases and 4 bases, there was a span of 7 bases.

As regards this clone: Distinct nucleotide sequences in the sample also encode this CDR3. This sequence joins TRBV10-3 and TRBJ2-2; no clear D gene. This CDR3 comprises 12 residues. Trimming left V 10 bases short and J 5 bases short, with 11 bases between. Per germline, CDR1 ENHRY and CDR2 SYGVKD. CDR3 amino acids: CASRYLTGELFF. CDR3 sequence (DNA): TGTGCCAGCCGGTATCTTACCGGGGAGCTGTTTTTT.

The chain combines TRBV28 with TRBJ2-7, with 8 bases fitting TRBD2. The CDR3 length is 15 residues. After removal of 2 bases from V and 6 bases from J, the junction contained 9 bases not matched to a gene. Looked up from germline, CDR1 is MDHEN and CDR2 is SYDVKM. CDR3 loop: CASSLGGQREFEQYF. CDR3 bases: TGTGCCAGCAGTTTAGGGGGTCAGCGGGAGTTCGAGCAGTACTTC.

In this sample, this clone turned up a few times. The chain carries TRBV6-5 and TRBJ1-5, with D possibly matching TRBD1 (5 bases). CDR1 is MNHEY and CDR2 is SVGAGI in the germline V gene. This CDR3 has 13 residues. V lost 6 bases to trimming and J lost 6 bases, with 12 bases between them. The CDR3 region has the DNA TGTGCCAGCAGACGTGGGGGGGGTCAGCCCCAGCATTTT. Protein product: CASRRGGGQPQHF.

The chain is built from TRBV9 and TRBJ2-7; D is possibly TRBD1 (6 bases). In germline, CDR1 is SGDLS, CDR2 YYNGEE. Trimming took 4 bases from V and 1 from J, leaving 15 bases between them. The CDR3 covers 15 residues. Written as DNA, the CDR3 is TGTGCCAGCAGCCCTCAGGGACAAGGGTCCTACGAGCAGTACTTC. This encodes CASSPQGQGSYEQYF.

CDR3 DNA: TGTGCCAGCAGCACCAGGACTAGCGGGAGGGAGGAGCAGTTCTTC. Amino acids: CASSTRTSGREEQFF. The chain recombines TRBV27 with TRBJ2-1; 15 bases agree with TRBD2. The germline V gene encodes CDR1 MNHEY and CDR2 SMNVEV (reference sequence). The trim removed 6 bases at V and 10 bases at J, leaving 7 bases unmatched. The CDR3 spans 15 residues.

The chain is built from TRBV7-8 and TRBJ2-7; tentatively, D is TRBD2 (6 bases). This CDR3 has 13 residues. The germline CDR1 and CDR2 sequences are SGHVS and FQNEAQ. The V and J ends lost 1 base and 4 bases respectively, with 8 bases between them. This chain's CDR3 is CASSLVEGYEQYF. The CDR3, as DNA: TGTGCCAGCAGCTTAGTGGAGGGATACGAGCAGTACTTC. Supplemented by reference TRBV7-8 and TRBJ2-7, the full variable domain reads GAGVSQSPRYKVAKRGQDVALRCDPISGHVSLFWYQQALGQGPEFLTYFQNEAQLDKSGLPSDRFFAERPEGSVSTLKIQRTQQEDSAVYLCASSLVEGYEQYFGPGTRLTVT.

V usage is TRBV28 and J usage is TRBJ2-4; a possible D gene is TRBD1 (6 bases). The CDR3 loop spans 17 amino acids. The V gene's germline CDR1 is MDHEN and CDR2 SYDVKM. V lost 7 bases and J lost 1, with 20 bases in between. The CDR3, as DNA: TGTGCCAGCACCCGCCCATCCTGGGGGCGCGCCAAAAACATTCAGTACTTC. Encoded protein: CASTRPSWGRAKNIQYF. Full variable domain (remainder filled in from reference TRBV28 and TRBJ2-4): DVKVTQSSRYLVKRTGEKVFLECVQDMDHENMFWYRQDPGLGLRLIYFSYDVKMKEKGDIPEGYSVSREKKERFSLILESASTNQTSMYLCASTRPSWGRAKNIQYFGAGTRLSVL.

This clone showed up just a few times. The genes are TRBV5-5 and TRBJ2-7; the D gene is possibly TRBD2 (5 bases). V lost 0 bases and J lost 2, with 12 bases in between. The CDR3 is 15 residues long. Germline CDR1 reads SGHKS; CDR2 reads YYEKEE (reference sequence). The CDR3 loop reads CASSLEGSSTYEQYF. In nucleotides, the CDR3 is TGTGCCAGCAGCTTGGAAGGGAGTAGTACCTACGAGCAGTACTTC. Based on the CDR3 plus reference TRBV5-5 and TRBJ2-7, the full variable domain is DAGVTQSPTHLIKTRGQQVTLRCSPISGHKSVSWYQQVLGQGPQFIFQYYEKEERGRGNFPDRFSARQFPNYSSELNVNALLLGDSALYLCASSLEGSSTYEQYFGPGTRLTVT.

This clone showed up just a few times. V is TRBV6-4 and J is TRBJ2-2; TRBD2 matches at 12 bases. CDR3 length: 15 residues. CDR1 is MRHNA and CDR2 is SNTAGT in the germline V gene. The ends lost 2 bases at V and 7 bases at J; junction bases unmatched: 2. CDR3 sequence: CASSDGLAGSGELFF. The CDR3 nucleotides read TGTGCCAGCAGTGACGGACTAGCGGGAAGCGGGGAGCTGTTTTTT.

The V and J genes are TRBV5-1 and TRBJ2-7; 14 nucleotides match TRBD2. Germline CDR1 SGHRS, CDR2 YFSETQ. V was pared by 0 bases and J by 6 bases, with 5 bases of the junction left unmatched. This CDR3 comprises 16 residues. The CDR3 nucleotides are TGCGCCAGCAGCTTGGCGGGACTAGCGGGAGTTGGCGAGCAGTACTTC. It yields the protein CASSLAGLAGVGEQYF.

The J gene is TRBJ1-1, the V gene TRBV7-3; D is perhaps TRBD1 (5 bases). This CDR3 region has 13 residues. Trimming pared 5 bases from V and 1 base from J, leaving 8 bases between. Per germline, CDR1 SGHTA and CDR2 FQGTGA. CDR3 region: CASSRTQNTEAFF. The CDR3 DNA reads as TGTGCCAGCAGCCGGACACAGAACACTGAAGCTTTCTTT.